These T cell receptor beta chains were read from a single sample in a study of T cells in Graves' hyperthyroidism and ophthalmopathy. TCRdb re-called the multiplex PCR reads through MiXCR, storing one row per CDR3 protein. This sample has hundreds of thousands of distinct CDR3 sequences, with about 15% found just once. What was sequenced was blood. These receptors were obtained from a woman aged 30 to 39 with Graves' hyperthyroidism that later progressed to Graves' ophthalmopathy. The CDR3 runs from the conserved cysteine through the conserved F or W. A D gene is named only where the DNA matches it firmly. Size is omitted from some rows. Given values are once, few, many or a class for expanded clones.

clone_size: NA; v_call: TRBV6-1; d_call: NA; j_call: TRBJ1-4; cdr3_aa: CASSWNSHEKLFF; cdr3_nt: TGTGCCAGCAGTTGGAACTCCCATGAAAAACTGTTTTTT
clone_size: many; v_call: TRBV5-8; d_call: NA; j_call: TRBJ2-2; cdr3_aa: CASSLEFSNTGELFF; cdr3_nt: TGTGCCAGCAGCTTGGAATTCTCGAACACCGGGGAGCTGTTTTTT
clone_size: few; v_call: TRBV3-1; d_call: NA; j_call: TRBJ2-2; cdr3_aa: CASSQPLWTGELFF; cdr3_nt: TGTGCCAGCAGCCAACCCCTTTGGACCGGGGAGCTGTTTTTT
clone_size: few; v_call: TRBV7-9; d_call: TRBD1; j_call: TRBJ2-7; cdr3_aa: CASSLTQGEKSYEQYF; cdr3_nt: TGTGCCAGCAGTTTAACACAGGGGGAGAAATCCTACGAGCAGTACTTC
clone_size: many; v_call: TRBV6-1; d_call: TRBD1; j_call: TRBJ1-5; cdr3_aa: CASSFTGTGVGNQPQHF; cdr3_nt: TGTGCCAGCAGTTTCACCGGGACAGGGGTCGGCAATCAGCCCCAGCATTTT
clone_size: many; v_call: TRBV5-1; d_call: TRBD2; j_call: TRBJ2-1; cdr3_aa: CASSPGYSGSEEQFF; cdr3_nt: TGCGCCAGCAGTCCCGGGTACAGCGGGAGTGAAGAGCAGTTCTTC
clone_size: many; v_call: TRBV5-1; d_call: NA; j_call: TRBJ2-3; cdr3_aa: CASSPVEDTQYF; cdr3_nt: TGCGCCAGCAGCCCGGTCGAGGATACGCAGTATTTT
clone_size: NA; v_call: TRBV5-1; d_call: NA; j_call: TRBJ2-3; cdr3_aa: CASSLARDPTDTQYF; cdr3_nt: TGCGCCAGCAGCTTGGCACGGGACCCCACAGATACGCAGTATTTT
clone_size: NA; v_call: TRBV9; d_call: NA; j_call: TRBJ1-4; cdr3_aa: CASTAEVAGAGLFF; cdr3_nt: TGCGCCAGCACTGCGGAGGTAGCGGGAGCTGGTCTGTTTTTT
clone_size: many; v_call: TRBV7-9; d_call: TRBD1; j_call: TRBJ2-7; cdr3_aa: CASSYRQGAGSSYEQYF; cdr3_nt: TGTGCCAGCAGCTACAGACAGGGGGCGGGGAGCTCCTACGAGCAGTACTTC
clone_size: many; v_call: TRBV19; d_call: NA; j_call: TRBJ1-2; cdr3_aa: CASSRAGDFGYTF; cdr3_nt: TGTGCCAGTAGTAGAGCGGGGGACTTTGGCTACACCTTC